What follows describes a single T cell receptor (beta chain). Under the authors' procedure: Amplification of reference gene primers provided the estimated nucleated cell counts. Sequencing used immunoSEQ multiplex PCR; TCRdb keeps in-frame clones, though not all of them. The V and J calls and clone size are taken from that table; D and trimming were inferred from the DNA. The sample has around 480,000 clones, roughly nine tenths seen once. Residents of about two dozen US areas, aged roughly 18 to 89 years, made up the participants. All recovered Cohort 3 donors got two negative PCRs, got clearance, or saw symptom resolution. This record comes from a study of blood T cell repertoires in COVID-19. About the study: From T cells, B-cell-depleted T cells, or PBMCs came the material, which was cDNA or gDNA.

V lost 4 bases and J lost 1; bases outside the gene matches: 12. CDR1 and CDR2 from the germline V gene are MGHDK and SYGVNS. This CDR3 has 18 amino acids. This TCR was recovered from a woman between 18 and 29 years old who had recovered from COVID-19. What was sequenced was PBMCs or T cells enriched from blood (not recorded which). This chain uses TRBV25-1 with TRBJ2-5, with TRBD1 matching 10 bases. CDR3 in DNA: TGTGCCAGCAGTGCCAATGGTCCGGGACAGGGGACCCAAGAGACCCAGTACTTC. Translated, it gives CASSANGPGQGTQETQYF.